What follows describes a single TCR beta chain. Study processing details: Estimated nucleated cell counts came from reference gene primer amplification. Some clones are missing from TCRdb's copy, which holds only in-frame ones; the method was immunoSEQ multiplex PCR. The D gene and trimming were derived from the DNA, and the V and J assignments and clone size from that table. This table has 150,000 to 200,000 clones, over 80% appearing once. This sample was included in a study of blood T cell repertoires in COVID-19. Germline V gene sequence: CDR1 MNHEY, CDR2 SVGAGI. Trimming took 4 bases from V and 7 from J, leaving 13 bases between them. This CDR3 is built from 14 residues.

The sequenced material came from peripheral blood. This TCR came from a woman in her thirties with acute or convalescent COVID-19. The V and J genes are TRBV6-5 and TRBJ1-4; D gene ambiguous. CDR3 DNA: TGTGCCAGCAGTTCAGACCTTGGAGGTGAAAAACTGTTTTTT. Its protein product is CASSSDLGGEKLFF.